These 18 T cell receptor beta chains came from one sample sequenced in a study of blood T cells in healthy people across ages (dated by TCRdb to the mid-2010s). Libraries came from 5' RACE. TCRdb names Illumina HiSeq 2500 as the instrument used. A second PCR of roughly 7 to 11 cycles was run with a J-beta primer mix and a sample-barcoded 5' primer. TCRdb passed the public sequencing reads through fastp at Q25 and MiXCR, retaining productive beta sequences. Under each unique CDR3 protein, matching rows form one entry showing the most common genes and DNA. In all, the sample holds 500,000 to 550,000 distinct CDR3 sequences, and 24% of those were seen once. Around 10% of the sample comes from the top ten. These data also featured in a second study, about T cells of mothers and their children.

The sequencing sample was made of blood. The receptors stem from a boy aged 5-17 years in good health.

CDR3: CASSSKSFPGRWMNTEAFF. As DNA, the CDR3 is TGTGCCAGCAGCTCCAAGTCCTTCCCGGGACGATGGATGAACACTGAAGCTTTCTTT. J is TRBJ1-1 and V is TRBV7-9; a possible D gene is TRBD1 (5 bases). The CDR3 is 19 amino acids. Germline V gene lookup returns CDR1 SEHNR and CDR2 FQNEAQ (reference sequence). V was clipped by 4 bases and J by 0 bases, with 24 bases between them. The variable domain in full, with the rest retrieved from reference TRBV7-9 and TRBJ1-1, is DTGVSQNPRHKITKRGQNVTFRCDPISEHNRLYWYRQTLGQGPEFLTYFQNEAQLEKSRLLSDRFSAERPKGSFSTLEIQRTEQGDSAMYLCASSSKSFPGRWMNTEAFFGQGTRLTVV.

In its sample, this clonotype was seen a few times. V gene TRBV25-1 combines with J gene TRBJ1-1; a weak D match, TRBD1 (5 bases). Germline V CDR1 and CDR2: MGHDK, SYGVNS. The CDR3 contains 16 residues. V gave up 1 base and J gave up 4 bases, with 16 bases separating them. CDR3 DNA sequence: TGTGCCAGCAGTGAATCTGGGGCACCAAGCCGCACTGAAGCTTTCTTT. Protein product: CASSESGAPSRTEAFF.

The chain joins TRBV5-1 to TRBJ1-1, with a weak D call TRBD1 (5 bases). Germline V CDR1 and CDR2: SGHRS, YFSETQ. The CDR3 loop spans 13 amino acids. V was cut by 5 bases and J by 8 bases, with 16 bases left in between. The CDR3 DNA sequence: TGCGCCAGCAGTTTGAACATCGGGACGGAAGCTTTCTTT. Protein product: CASSLNIGTEAFF.

Of note for this clonotype: Compared with germline, one end of the junction differs, possibly owing to a read error. This rearrangement joins TRBV7-9 to TRBJ2-1; 8 bases match TRBD1. The CDR3 contains 15 residues. Germline V gene lookup returns CDR1 SEHNR and CDR2 FQNEAQ (reference sequence). Here the CDR3 reads CASRLRGRFYDEQFF. CDR3 nucleotide sequence: TGTGCCAGCAGACTCAGGGGGCGTTTCTACGATGAGCAGTTCTTC.

This chain links TRBV6-1 with TRBJ1-4; 7 positions agree with TRBD1. This CDR3 comprises 15 residues. Trimming took 7 bases from V and 4 from J; bases not matched to a gene: 9. Germline CDR1 is MNHNS and CDR2 is SASEGT. The CDR3 sequence: CASTLGTAVNEKLFF. CDR3 nucleotides: TGTGCCAGCACCCTAGGGACAGCCGTTAATGAAAAACTGTTTTTT.

This clonotype was recorded a few times. The rearrangement uses TRBV7-9 and TRBJ2-5; the D gene is possibly TRBD2 (5 bases). Near its end, the DNA agrees better with TRBJ2-7, so the J call may be wrong. The CDR3 totals 17 residues. The germline gives CDR1 SEHNR, CDR2 FQNEAQ (reference sequence). The CDR3 sequence is CASSLASILARPYEQYF. As DNA, the CDR3 is TGTGCCAGCAGCTTAGCCTCCATCCTAGCCAGACCCTACGAGCAGTACTTC.

This clonotype occurred a few times. This sequence joins TRBV24-1 and TRBJ2-2; D gene uncertain. V lost 1 base and J 5 bases, leaving 10 bases between the germline ends. CDR1 and CDR2 (germline): KGHDR, SFDVKD. This CDR3 has 15 amino acids. CDR3 coding DNA: TGTGCCACCAGTGATTTCCGGGTCGGAACCGGGGAGCTGTTTTTT. Translation gives CATSDFRVGTGELFF.

The V and J genes are TRBV5-1 and TRBJ2-1; the D gene could be TRBD1 or TRBD2 (7 bases each). Trimming stripped 3 bases from V and 2 bases from J, with 15 bases between. The CDR3 totals 16 residues. Germline values: CDR1 SGHRS, CDR2 YFSETQ. CDR3 DNA sequence: TGCGCCAGCAGCTCTGGGGGAGGGGGCACCTACAATGAGCAGTTCTTC. Its translation: CASSSGGGGTYNEQFF.

The rearrangement joins TRBV20-1 to TRBJ1-4, with D uncertain. The germline V gene has CDR1 DFQATT and CDR2 SNEGSKA (reference sequence). V gave up 3 bases and J gave up 8 bases, with 10 bases separating them. This CDR3 is built from 12 residues. The CDR3 bases are TGCAGTGCTAGTCACGGTCACGAAAAACTGTTTTTT. Amino acid sequence: CSASHGHEKLFF.

This clonotype was observed a single time. The CDR3 is CSVAYGYTF. The CDR3 region has the DNA TGCAGCGTTGCTTATGGCTACACCTTC. This chain connects TRBV29-1 to TRBJ1-2; D unresolved. The V end lost 4 bases, the J end lost 5 bases, and 2 bases lay between the germline ends. Looked up from germline, CDR1 is SQVTM and CDR2 is ANQGSEA. The CDR3 extends over 9 amino acids.

This clonotype was detected only a few times. The genes are TRBV6-2 or TRBV6-3 and TRBJ2-5, with D perhaps matching TRBD2 (7 bases). From germline, CDR1 is MNHEY and CDR2 SVGEGT. V lost 7 bases and J lost 4, with 13 bases in between. This CDR3 comprises 13 residues. In DNA form, the CDR3 reads TGTGCCAGCAACCCGGGGGGCCCAGAGACCCAGTACTTC. Protein sequence: CASNPGGPETQYF.

The chain has TRBV20-1 and TRBJ2-7; no clear D. Trimming removed 6 bases from V and 4 bases from J, with 16 bases in between. Germline lookup yields CDR1 DFQATT and CDR2 SNEGSKA (reference sequence). CDR3 length equals 13 residues. CDR3 coding DNA: TGCAGTGCGCCAGACCGCGCTGGGTACGAGCAGTACTTC. Its protein product is CSAPDRAGYEQYF.

The rearrangement links TRBV21-1 to TRBJ2-3; TRBD2 is taken as the D call from the table, unchecked against the DNA. TRBV21-1 is a known pseudogene. The CDR3 extends over 16 amino acids. The CDR3 loop is CASSTSGSRVTDTQYF. The CDR3 DNA is TGTGCCAGCAGCACCAGCGGGAGTCGAGTCACAGATACGCAGTATTTT.

The table lists this clonotype with many counts. This chain uses TRBV11-2 with TRBJ2-5, with D perhaps assigned TRBD1 or TRBD2 (5 bases each). The germline gives CDR1 SGHAT, CDR2 FQNNGV. The germline V and J ends were trimmed by 5 bases and 4 bases, with 14 bases remaining between them. This CDR3 contains 14 residues. In DNA form, the CDR3 reads TGTGCCAGCAGCCCCCTGAAGGGACGAGAGACCCAGTACTTC. Translating it yields CASSPLKGRETQYF.

This sequence joins TRBV6-2 or TRBV6-3 and TRBJ2-7; D is possibly TRBD2 (5 bases). CDR1 is MNHEY and CDR2 is SVGEGT in the germline V gene. The CDR3 spans 13 residues. V was shortened by 6 bases and J by 4 bases, with 13 bases between the two germline ends. In nucleotides, the CDR3 is TGTGCCAGCAGGGATTTGGAGGAGTACGAGCAGTACTTC. It encodes CASRDLEEYEQYF.

This clonotype was observed a few times. The chain couples TRBV20-1 to TRBJ2-5; 8 bases map to TRBD2. With V trimmed by 4 bases and J by 2 bases, 9 bases remained unmatched. This CDR3 has 15 amino acids. The germline gives CDR1 DFQATT, CDR2 SNEGSKA (reference sequence). The CDR3 coding sequence is TGCAGTGCTAAGCCCAGGGCTAGCGGGCAAGAGACCCAGTACTTC. This gives the protein CSAKPRASGQETQYF.

The genes are TRBV7-8 and TRBJ2-1; D is perhaps TRBD1 (6 bases). Germline-derived CDR1 and CDR2 are SGHVS and FQNEAQ. V was cut by 8 bases and J by 7 bases, with 15 bases left in between. The CDR3 runs to 13 residues. The CDR3 DNA sequence: TGTGCCAGCGGGTCAGGGGTAACTAATGAGCAGTTCTTC. It translates to CASGSGVTNEQFF.

This clonotype was seen a handful of times. The rearrangement uses TRBV13 and TRBJ2-7; TRBD2 agrees at 9 bases. V shed 2 bases, J shed 7 bases, and the junction held 6 bases outside the gene matches. Germline V lookup: CDR1 PRHDT, CDR2 FYEKMQ (reference sequence). The CDR3 runs to 14 residues. Written as DNA, the CDR3 is TGTGCCAGCAGCTTACGATGGCTAGCGGGGGAGCAGTACTTC. The encoded protein is CASSLRWLAGEQYF.